One sample yielded the 20 T cell receptor beta chains listed below, sequenced in a study of blood T cell dynamics during melanoma immunotherapy. Described time point: pre-treatment baseline. Sequencing used immunoSEQ multiplex PCR; TCRdb keeps in-frame clones, though not all of them. The repertoire includes several thousand clones, about 78% of them detected once, and approximately 26% sits in the top ten. The specimen comprised blood, sampled from a patient treated with checkpoint blockade. The source of these receptors is a human donor with melanoma.

The chain links TRBV27 to TRBJ2-3; 8 nucleotides agree with TRBD2. The germline V gene encodes CDR1 MNHEY and CDR2 SMNVEV (reference sequence). This CDR3 has 16 amino acids. J lost 2 bases, V lost 6 bases, and 10 bases had no gene match. The DNA of the CDR3 is TGTGCCAGCAGGAAGGGCGGGGGGCCGAACACAGATACGCAGTATTTT. Protein sequence: CASRKGGGPNTDTQYF.

The chain couples TRBV11-3 to TRBJ1-4; 8 positions match TRBD1. V lost 3 bases, J lost 4 bases, and 4 bases stayed unmatched. The CDR3 is 15 amino acids. CDR1 and CDR2 from the germline V gene are SGHNT and YENEEA. As DNA, the CDR3 is TGTGCCAGCAGCTTCTACAGGGGGGATAATGAAAAACTGTTTTTT. Translating it yields CASSFYRGDNEKLFF. Drawing the rest from reference TRBV11-3 and TRBJ1-4, the complete variable domain is EAGVVQSPRYKIIEKKQPVAFWCNPISGHNTLYWYLQNLGQGPELLIRYENEEAVDDSQLPKDRFSAERLKGVDSTLKIQPAELGDSAVYLCASSFYRGDNEKLFFGSGTQLSVL.

This chain connects TRBV2 to TRBJ2-5, with 8 nucleotides matching TRBD1. The CDR3 sequence is 13 residues long. In germline, CDR1 is SNHLY, CDR2 FYNNEI. Unmatched junction bases numbered 5, after V lost 4 bases and J lost 7 bases. CDR3 amino acids: CASSGGTGGTQYF. The DNA for the CDR3 is TGTGCCAGCAGTGGAGGTACAGGGGGGACCCAGTACTTC.

This chain joins TRBV11-2 and TRBJ1-3; D gene uncertain. Germline V gene sequence: CDR1 SGHAT, CDR2 FQNNGV. The V end lost 5 bases, the J end lost 0 bases, and 8 bases lay between the germline ends. The CDR3 has 14 amino acids. In DNA form, the CDR3 reads TGTGCCAGCAGCCCCAGGCCCTCTGGAAACACCATATATTTT. This codes for CASSPRPSGNTIYF.

The chain uses TRBV29-1 and TRBJ2-7; 11 positions agree with TRBD2. The germline V gene has CDR1 SQVTM and CDR2 ANQGSEA. The CDR3 runs to 17 residues. V dropped 0 bases and J dropped 0; count of bases not matched to a gene: 7. For the CDR3, the DNA is TGCAGCGTTGAAGATGGGCTAGCGGGGGGTAACTCCTACGAGCAGTACTTC. Residues: CSVEDGLAGGNSYEQYF.

The chain uses TRBV29-1 and TRBJ2-7; a weak D match, TRBD1 (6 bases). Germline CDR1 SQVTM, CDR2 ANQGSEA. The CDR3 runs 13 residues. The V and J ends lost 7 bases and 2 bases respectively, with 15 bases between them. CDR3 amino acids: CSARTEAPYEQYF. The CDR3 DNA reads TGCAGCGCCCGGACAGAGGCTCCCTACGAGCAGTACTTC.

V is TRBV30 and J is TRBJ1-2, with 10 bases aligning to TRBD1. Germline assignment: CDR1 GTSNPN and CDR2 SVGIG (reference sequence). The CDR3 runs to 15 residues. V shed 0 bases, J shed 4 bases, and the junction held 5 bases outside the gene matches. The CDR3 DNA is TGTGCCTGGAGTGTAGACAGGGGGCGCATCTATGGCTACACCTTC. Translated: CAWSVDRGRIYGYTF.

The V and J genes are TRBV4-1 and TRBJ2-1, with TRBD1 matching over 10 bases. V trimming: 2 bases; J trimming: 10 bases; junction bases outside the gene matches: 11. Germline V gives CDR1 MGHRA, CDR2 YSYEKL. This CDR3 comprises 16 residues. The CDR3 bases are TGCGCCAGCAGCCAATCCTCCGGGACAGGGGTTCGGGAGCAGTTCTTC. Its protein is CASSQSSGTGVREQFF.

This rearrangement joins TRBV6-5 to TRBJ2-7, with 7 bases matching TRBD1. Trimming took 4 bases from V and 1 from J; bases not matched to a gene: 4. This CDR3 is 14 amino acids long. Germline assignment: CDR1 MNHEY and CDR2 SVGAGI. CDR3 DNA: TGTGCCAGCAGTTTCGACAGGGTGTCCTACGAGCAGTACTTC. It translates to CASSFDRVSYEQYF.

The genes are TRBV2 and TRBJ1-5; a weak D match, TRBD1 (5 bases). Deletions cut 7 bases from V and 2 bases from J, with 18 bases between. Germline values: CDR1 SNHLY, CDR2 FYNNEI. CDR3 length equals 16 residues. The CDR3 is CASTNGGRGGNQPQHF. The CDR3 DNA reads TGTGCCAGCACCAATGGCGGGAGGGGAGGCAATCAGCCCCAGCATTTT.

The V call is TRBV5-1, the J call TRBJ2-2; 9 bases are a match to TRBD1. Germline V gene data show CDR1 as SGHRS and CDR2 as YFSETQ. J gave up 2 bases and V 3 bases, and 8 bases lay outside the gene matches. This CDR3 comprises 17 residues. The CDR3 loop reads CASSSRTGATNTGELFF. The CDR3 DNA reads as TGCGCCAGCAGCTCCCGGACAGGGGCTACCAACACCGGGGAGCTGTTTTTT.

The chain links TRBV30 to TRBJ2-6; D unresolved. Trimming took off 3 bases at V and 0 bases at J, with 9 bases between the two ends. This CDR3 comprises 15 residues. CDR1 is GTSNPN and CDR2 is SVGIG in the germline V gene (reference sequence). The CDR3 spells CAWRPLPSGANVLTF. The CDR3 DNA follows: TGTGCCTGGAGACCTCTACCCTCTGGGGCCAACGTCCTGACTTTC. Filled out from reference TRBV30 and TRBJ2-6, the complete variable domain reads SQTIHQWPATLVQPVGSPLSLECTVEGTSNPNLYWYRQAAGRGLQLLFYSVGIGQISSEVPQNLSASRPQDRQFILSSKKLLLSDSGFYLCAWRPLPSGANVLTFGAGSRLTVL.

On this clone itself: Additional DNA sequences in this sample encode the identical CDR3. The V and J genes are TRBV5-1 and TRBJ1-2, with 8 bases aligning to TRBD1. The ends lost 8 bases at V and 3 bases at J; junction bases unmatched: 12. Per germline, CDR1 SGHRS and CDR2 YFSETQ. This CDR3 has 15 residues. CDR3 residues: CASSHGQGFDYGYTF. In DNA, the CDR3 is TGCGCCAGTAGTCACGGACAGGGTTTTGACTATGGCTACACCTTC.

The chain uses TRBV5-1 and TRBJ2-2; 7 positions agree with TRBD1. J was trimmed by 2 bases and V by 5 bases; bases with no gene match: 9. CDR3 size: 16 residues. CDR1 and CDR2 (germline): SGHRS, YFSETQ. CDR3 DNA: TGCGCCAGCAGGGGGCCGGGACAGACCAACACCGGGGAGCTGTTTTTT. Protein product: CASRGPGQTNTGELFF. Combining the CDR3 with reference TRBV5-1 and TRBJ2-2 gives the whole variable domain KAGVTQTPRYLIKTRGQQVTLSCSPISGHRSVSWYQQTPGQGLQFLFEYFSETQRNKGNFPGRFSGRQFSNSRSEMNVSTLELGDSALYLCASRGPGQTNTGELFFGEGSRLTVL.

The CDR3 sequence: CASMITGVPEQFF. The CDR3 region has the DNA TGTGCCAGTATGATCACAGGGGTCCCTGAGCAGTTCTTC. This chain uses TRBV19 with TRBJ2-1; TRBD1 matches 7 bases. V dropped 7 bases and J dropped 9; count of bases not matched to a gene: 9. This CDR3 is built from 13 residues. The germline V gene encodes CDR1 LNHDA and CDR2 SQIVND (reference sequence).

V gene TRBV19 combines with J gene TRBJ2-1, with D perhaps being TRBD1 or TRBD2 (5 bases each). CDR3 length: 15 residues. The germline V gene encodes CDR1 LNHDA and CDR2 SQIVND (reference sequence). V dropped 3 bases and J dropped 6 bases, with 15 bases sitting between them. This chain's CDR3 is CASSIWERRGNEQFF. As DNA, the CDR3 is TGTGCCAGTAGTATTTGGGAGAGAAGGGGCAATGAGCAGTTCTTC.

V and J are TRBV6-1 and TRBJ2-3, with no clear D. V gave up 0 bases and J gave up 2 bases, with 9 bases separating them. Germline V CDR1 and CDR2: MNHNS, SASEGT. This CDR3 is 15 amino acids long. The CDR3 DNA follows: TGTGCCAGCAGTGAAGCAGGGCGAATCACAGATACGCAGTATTTT. This encodes CASSEAGRITDTQYF.

The chain has TRBV29-1 and TRBJ2-3; either TRBD1 or TRBD2 may supply D (5 bases each). V gave up 3 bases and J gave up 1 base, with 8 bases separating them. Germline CDR1 SQVTM, CDR2 ANQGSEA. This CDR3 spans 13 amino acids. CDR3 sequence (DNA): TGCAGCGTTGAGAGGGGAGGCACAGATACGCAGTATTTT. Translated, it gives CSVERGGTDTQYF.

The chain carries TRBV18 and TRBJ2-2, with 7 bases that match TRBD1. This CDR3 is built from 15 residues. Losses at the gene ends were 3 bases for V and 0 bases for J; bases not matched to a gene: 1. Germline CDR1 is KGHSH and CDR2 is LQKENI. The CDR3 nucleotides are TGTGCCAGCTCACCTGGACAGGCGAACACCGGGGAGCTGTTTTTT. Encoded protein: CASSPGQANTGELFF.

The chain uses TRBV9 and TRBJ2-2, with D possibly being TRBD1 or TRBD2 (5 bases each). Germline CDR1 is SGDLS and CDR2 is YYNGEE. V was trimmed by 0 bases and J by 7 bases, leaving 7 bases between them. CDR3 length: 13 amino acids. The CDR3 DNA follows: TGTGCCAGCAGCGTAGGGGGGAACGGGGAGCTGTTTTTT. It is translated as CASSVGGNGELFF.